A single sample is the source of the 4 T cell receptor beta chains below, sequenced in a study of blood T cell repertoires in COVID-19. Assay used: immunoSEQ multiplex PCR; TCRdb lists only in-frame clones, some missing. The table shows about 80,000 clones, with over 75% occurring only once. The sample taken for sequencing was peripheral blood. Receptor source: a man older than 75 with acute or convalescent COVID-19.

The rearrangement uses TRBV29-1 and TRBJ2-1; D gene uncertain. This CDR3 is 14 amino acids long. Germline CDR1 is SQVTM and CDR2 is ANQGSEA. Trimming removed 4 bases at V and 0 bases at J, with 10 bases between. CDR3 amino acids: CSVVGLGSYNEQFF. DNA for the CDR3: TGCAGCGTTGTTGGCCTTGGCTCCTACAATGAGCAGTTCTTC.

V is TRBV24-1 and J is TRBJ2-1; 9 bases match TRBD1. This CDR3 is 13 amino acids long. Germline V lookup: CDR1 KGHDR, CDR2 SFDVKD. V was pared by 9 bases and J by 8 bases, with 7 bases of the junction left unmatched. CDR3 DNA sequence: TGTGCCACCGGGACAGGGTCAAAGGATGAGCAGTTCTTC. It specifies CATGTGSKDEQFF.

The chain recombines TRBV18 with TRBJ1-5; D perhaps matches TRBD1 (5 bases). The CDR3 extends over 13 amino acids. Deletions cut 3 bases from V and 11 bases from J, with 14 bases between. Germline V gene sequence: CDR1 KGHSH, CDR2 LQKENI. CDR3 residues: CASSPTTDESQHF. As DNA, the CDR3 is TGTGCCAGCTCACCCACGACAGATGAGTCCCAGCATTTT. Looking up the rest from reference TRBV18 and TRBJ1-5 gives the full variable domain: NAGVMQNPRHLVRRRGQEARLRCSPMKGHSHVYWYRQLPEEGLKFMVYLQKENIIDESGMPKERFSAEFPKEGPSILRIQQVVRGDSAAYFCASSPTTDESQHFGDGTRLSIL.

The chain links TRBV6-5 to TRBJ1-4; a weak D match, TRBD1 (6 bases). Trimming removed 6 bases at V and 4 bases at J, with 15 bases between. This CDR3 has 15 amino acids. The germline V gene has CDR1 MNHEY and CDR2 SVGAGI. The CDR3 reads CASSPGVGVNEKLFF. DNA of the CDR3: TGTGCCAGCAGCCCAGGGGTCGGAGTTAATGAAAAACTGTTTTTT.